This T cell receptor (beta chain) was retrieved from a study of blood T cell repertoires in COVID-19. Study-wide background: The samples span acute and convalescent COVID-19 from the United States, Italy and Spain. In each case, the material was cDNA or gDNA derived from T cells, B-cell-depleted T cells, or PBMCs.

V shed 4 bases and J shed 0 bases, with 7 bases lying between them. The CDR3 runs 13 residues. Germline CDR1 SGHTS, CDR2 YDEGEE. This clone has a handful of counts. Sequencing was performed with immunoSEQ multiplex PCR; in TCRdb, only in-frame clones are kept and a portion is missing. Here the sample spans approximately 150,000 clones, about 81% being singletons. Sample: PBMCs or T cells enriched from blood (not recorded which). The sequence was obtained from a man in his forties or fifties with acute COVID-19. The chain couples TRBV5-8 to TRBJ1-1; D is uncertain. The CDR3 spells CASSRTLNTEAFF. CDR3 DNA sequence: TGTGCCAGCAGCCGGACTCTGAACACTGAAGCTTTCTTT.